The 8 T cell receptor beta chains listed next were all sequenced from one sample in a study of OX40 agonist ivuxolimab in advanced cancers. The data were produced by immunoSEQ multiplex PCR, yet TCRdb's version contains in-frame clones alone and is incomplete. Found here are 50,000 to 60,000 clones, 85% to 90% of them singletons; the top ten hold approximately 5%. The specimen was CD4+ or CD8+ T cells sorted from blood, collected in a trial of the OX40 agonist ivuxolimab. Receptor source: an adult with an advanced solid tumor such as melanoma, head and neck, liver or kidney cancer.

DNA for the CDR3: TGTGCCAGCAGCCCCTCAGGAAGGAGCTCCTACGAGCAGTACTTC. It yields the protein CASSPSGRSSYEQYF. The chain uses TRBV9 and TRBJ2-7; D call uncertain. The CDR3 runs to 15 residues. The germline V and J ends were trimmed by 4 bases and 0 bases, with 14 bases remaining between them. CDR1 SGDLS and CDR2 YYNGEE come from the germline V gene.

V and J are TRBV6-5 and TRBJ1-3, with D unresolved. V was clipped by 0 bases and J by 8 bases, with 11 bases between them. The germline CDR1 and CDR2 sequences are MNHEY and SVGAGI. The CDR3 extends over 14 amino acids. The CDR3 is CASSYSQEVDTIYF. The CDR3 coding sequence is TGTGCCAGCAGTTACTCCCAGGAGGTCGACACCATATATTTT.

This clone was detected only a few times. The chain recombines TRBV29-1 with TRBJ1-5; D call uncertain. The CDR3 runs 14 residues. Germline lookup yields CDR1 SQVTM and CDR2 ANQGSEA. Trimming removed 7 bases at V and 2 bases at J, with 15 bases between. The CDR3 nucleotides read TGCAGCGCCACCCTCTCGGCGGGCAATCAGCCCCAGCATTTT. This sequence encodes CSATLSAGNQPQHF.

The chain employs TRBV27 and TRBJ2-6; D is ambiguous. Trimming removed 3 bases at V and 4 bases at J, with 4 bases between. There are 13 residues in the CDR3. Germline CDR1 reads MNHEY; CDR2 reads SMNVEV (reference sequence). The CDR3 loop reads CASSFRGANVLTF. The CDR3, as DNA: TGTGCCAGCAGTTTTCGGGGGGCCAACGTCCTGACTTTC.

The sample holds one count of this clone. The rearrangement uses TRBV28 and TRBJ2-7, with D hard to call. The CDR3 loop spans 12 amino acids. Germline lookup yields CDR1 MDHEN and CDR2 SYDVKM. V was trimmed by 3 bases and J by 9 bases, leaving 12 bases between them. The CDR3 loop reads CASSFPPGAQYF. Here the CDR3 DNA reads TGTGCCAGCAGTTTCCCTCCGGGTGCGCAGTACTTC.

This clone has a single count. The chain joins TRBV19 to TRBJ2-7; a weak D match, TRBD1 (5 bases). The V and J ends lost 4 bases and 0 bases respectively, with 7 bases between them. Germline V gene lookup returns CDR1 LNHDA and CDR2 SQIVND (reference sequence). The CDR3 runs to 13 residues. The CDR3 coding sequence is TGTGCCAGTAGTAAACAGGACTCCTACGAGCAGTACTTC. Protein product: CASSKQDSYEQYF.

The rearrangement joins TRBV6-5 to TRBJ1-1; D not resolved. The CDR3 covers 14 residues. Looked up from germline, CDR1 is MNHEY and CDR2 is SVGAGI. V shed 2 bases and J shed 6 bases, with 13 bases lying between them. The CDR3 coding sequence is TGTGCCAGCAGTTACCGGGCTCGAACGTCTGAAGCTTTCTTT. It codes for CASSYRARTSEAFF.

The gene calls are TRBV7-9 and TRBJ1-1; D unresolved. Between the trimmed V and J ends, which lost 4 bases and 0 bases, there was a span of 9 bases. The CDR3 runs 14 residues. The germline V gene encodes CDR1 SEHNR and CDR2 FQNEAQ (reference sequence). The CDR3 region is CASSSQVMNTEAFF. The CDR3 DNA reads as TGTGCCAGCAGCTCCCAGGTAATGAACACTGAAGCTTTCTTT.